A single sample is the source of the 28 T cell receptor beta chains below, sequenced in a study of blood T cell repertoires in COVID-19. TCRdb keeps only in-frame clones here, not all; method: immunoSEQ multiplex PCR. Of roughly 76,000 clones detected, around nine tenths appear once; the ten largest clones hold over 11%. Sequenced material: peripheral blood. The source of these receptors is a man between 65 and 85 years old with active or convalescent COVID-19.

The rearrangement joins TRBV6-5 to TRBJ1-4, with 7 bases matching TRBD1. Trimming took 7 bases from V and 7 from J; bases not matched to a gene: 9. The CDR3 runs to 14 residues. Germline V gene data show CDR1 as MNHEY and CDR2 as SVGAGI. CDR3 sequence (DNA): TGTGCCAGCACTTCCGGGACAGCGACTGAAAAACTGTTTTTT. The encoded protein is CASTSGTATEKLFF.

This chain connects TRBV3-1 (or the pseudogene TRBV3-2) to TRBJ1-1, with D perhaps matching TRBD1 (6 bases). V was clipped by 7 bases and J by 3 bases, with 15 bases between them. Germline V gene lookup returns CDR1 LGHDT and CDR2 YNNKEL (reference sequence). The CDR3 contains 14 residues. CDR3 bases: TGTGCCAGCACCTTACAGGGTGGGGACACTGAAGCTTTCTTT. It codes for CASTLQGGDTEAFF.

The chain couples TRBV7-2 to TRBJ2-2; 11 bases are shared with TRBD2. Germline CDR1 and CDR2: SGHTA and FQGNSA. Trimming removed 1 base from V and 2 bases from J; junction bases left unmatched: 3. This CDR3 contains 17 residues. The CDR3 region has the DNA TGTGCCAGCAGCTTAGTGGGACTAGCGGCAAACACCGGGGAGCTGTTTTTT. Translation gives CASSLVGLAANTGELFF.

V gene TRBV5-1 combines with J gene TRBJ1-2, with 7 bases matching TRBD1. Trimming at V came to 0 bases and at J to 2 bases, leaving 4 bases not matched to a gene. The CDR3 covers 15 residues. Germline lookup yields CDR1 SGHRS and CDR2 YFSETQ. The chain's CDR3 is CASSLGPTGNYGYTF. The CDR3 DNA reads TGCGCCAGCAGCTTGGGTCCGACAGGGAACTATGGCTACACCTTC.

The rearrangement links TRBV3-1 (or the pseudogene TRBV3-2) to TRBJ1-1; no firm D call. This CDR3 has 13 amino acids. Trimming took 3 bases from V and 6 from J, leaving 11 bases between them. Looked up from germline, CDR1 is LGHDT and CDR2 is YNNKEL (reference sequence). DNA for the CDR3: TGTGCCAGCAGCCACCTACAGCTTTCTGAAGCTTTCTTT. Protein sequence: CASSHLQLSEAFF.

The genes are TRBV5-6 and TRBJ2-2; D may be TRBD2 (6 bases). Trimming cost V 6 bases and J 7 bases, with 19 bases left between them. Germline V gives CDR1 SGHDT, CDR2 YYEEEE. CDR3 length: 15 residues. CDR3 sequence (DNA): TGTGCCAGCAACCTCCGGGACTCCCGTAGCGGGGAGCTGTTTTTT. Translated, it gives CASNLRDSRSGELFF.

The chain combines TRBV1 with TRBJ1-5. TRBV1 is termed a pseudogene. There are 18 residues in the CDR3. CDR3 loop: CTSSPHREGWGSNQPQHF. CDR3 coding DNA: TGCACCAGCAGCCCTCACAGGGAGGGATGGGGTAGCAATCAGCCCCAGCATTTT.

This chain links TRBV10-3 with TRBJ2-3; D possibly corresponds to TRBD1 (6 bases). V lost 7 bases and J lost 6, with 14 bases in between. The length of the CDR3 is 13 residues. The germline V gene encodes CDR1 ENHRY and CDR2 SYGVKD. As DNA, the CDR3 is TGTGCCATCAAAGGCCCTGGACAGGATACGCAGTATTTT. Protein sequence: CAIKGPGQDTQYF.

V and J are TRBV6-6 and TRBJ1-3; D perhaps matches TRBD1 (6 bases). Between the trimmed V and J ends, which lost 5 bases and 4 bases, there was a span of 12 bases. The germline V gene has CDR1 MNHNY and CDR2 SVGAGI (reference sequence). The CDR3 covers 14 residues. As DNA, the CDR3 is TGTGCCAGCAGTCACAGGGACGGAGGAAACACCATATATTTT. Translating gives CASSHRDGGNTIYF.

The chain couples TRBV6-6 to TRBJ2-1, with a possible D match to TRBD2 (5 bases). Trimming removed 5 bases at V and 9 bases at J, with 8 bases between. CDR3 length: 11 amino acids. Germline CDR1 MNHNY, CDR2 SVGAGI (reference sequence). The DNA of the CDR3 is TGTGCCAGCAGTCCCCGGGGTGAGCAGTTCTTC. It is translated as CASSPRGEQFF.

In DNA, the CDR3 is TGTGCCACCAGTGATTCGAGGGTGGGTAACAATGAGCAGTTCTTC. Translation: CATSDSRVGNNEQFF. The chain recombines TRBV24-1 with TRBJ2-1; the D gene is possibly TRBD2 (5 bases). Germline V gene data show CDR1 as KGHDR and CDR2 as SFDVKD. V lost 2 bases, J lost 5 bases, and 12 bases lay in between. There are 15 residues in the CDR3.

V usage is TRBV5-1 and J usage is TRBJ1-1, with D possibly being TRBD1 (5 bases). Per germline, CDR1 SGHRS and CDR2 YFSETQ. This CDR3 is 15 amino acids long. V shed 4 bases and J shed 4 bases, with 17 bases lying between them. DNA for the CDR3: TGCGCCAGCAGCAGAACTCAGGGTTATGTCACTGAAGCTTTCTTT. Protein sequence: CASSRTQGYVTEAFF.

The chain links TRBV29-1 to TRBJ2-7; 9 bases align to TRBD1. J gave up 1 base and V 2 bases, and 6 bases lay outside the gene matches. This CDR3 contains 15 residues. Germline V gene sequence: CDR1 SQVTM, CDR2 ANQGSEA. CDR3 protein: CSVELTGGKSYEQYF. The CDR3 DNA reads TGCAGCGTTGAATTAACAGGGGGCAAGTCCTACGAGCAGTACTTC.

For this clone: The sample carries other DNA sequences with the same CDR3. The chain carries TRBV9 and TRBJ1-1; D unclear. CDR3 length: 13 amino acids. The V and J ends lost 1 base and 0 bases respectively, with 4 bases between them. CDR1 is SGDLS, CDR2 YYNGEE, per germline. This CDR3 reads CASSVTVNTEAFF. The CDR3 DNA reads as TGTGCCAGCAGCGTAACGGTGAACACTGAAGCTTTCTTT.

The count of this clone is one. V and J are TRBV5-8 and TRBJ1-6; 8 nucleotides match TRBD1. The CDR3 is 17 amino acids. CDR1 SGHTS and CDR2 YDEGEE come from the germline V gene. Trimming at V came to 5 bases and at J to 10 bases, leaving 17 bases not matched to a gene. This CDR3 is CASRPGQELRVESPLHF. DNA for the CDR3: TGTGCCAGCAGACCGGGACAGGAGCTTCGGGTGGAATCACCCCTCCACTTT.

The V call is TRBV5-1, the J call TRBJ2-3, with D perhaps TRBD1 (5 bases). Germline V gives CDR1 SGHRS, CDR2 YFSETQ. The CDR3 contains 13 residues. Trimming took off 5 bases at V and 5 bases at J, with 12 bases between the two ends. The CDR3 DNA sequence: TGCGCCAGCAGTGGGCAGGGTATAGATACGCAGTATTTT. This codes for CASSGQGIDTQYF. Looking up the rest from reference TRBV5-1 and TRBJ2-3 gives the full variable domain: KAGVTQTPRYLIKTRGQQVTLSCSPISGHRSVSWYQQTPGQGLQFLFEYFSETQRNKGNFPGRFSGRQFSNSRSEMNVSTLELGDSALYLCASSGQGIDTQYFGPGTRLTVL.

The V and J genes are TRBV5-1 and TRBJ2-1; 15 bases map to TRBD2. The ends lost 6 bases at V and 7 bases at J; junction bases unmatched: 11. Germline V gives CDR1 SGHRS, CDR2 YFSETQ. The CDR3 runs to 17 residues. Here the CDR3 reads CASNLGTSGGKGNEQFF. CDR3 nucleotide sequence: TGCGCCAGCAACCTCGGGACTAGCGGGGGGAAGGGTAATGAGCAGTTCTTC.

This clone was counted once. The V gene is TRBV7-9, the J gene TRBJ1-2; 7 bases align to TRBD1. Germline V gene lookup returns CDR1 SEHNR and CDR2 FQNEAQ (reference sequence). This CDR3 contains 18 residues. The V gene end was trimmed by 5 bases and the J gene end by 4 bases; junction bases not matched to a gene: 19. The CDR3 protein is CASSGNRDRTRRGYGYTF. In nucleotides, the CDR3 is TGTGCCAGCAGCGGGAACCGGGACAGAACCAGACGAGGCTATGGCTACACCTTC.

The chain combines TRBV18 with TRBJ1-4, with D hard to call. The germline V gene has CDR1 KGHSH and CDR2 LQKENI. Trimming took 2 bases from V and 11 from J, leaving 12 bases between them. The CDR3 is 13 amino acids. CDR3 sequence: CASSPDEGKKLFF. The CDR3 DNA is TGTGCCAGCTCACCAGATGAGGGAAAGAAACTGTTTTTT.

The chain carries TRBV28 and TRBJ1-1; 9 bases line up with TRBD1. This CDR3 is built from 15 residues. Germline-derived CDR1 and CDR2 are MDHEN and SYDVKM. The V and J ends lost 6 bases and 6 bases, in that order; junction bases with no gene match: 11. The CDR3 reads CASRHLTGGIPEAFF. CDR3 bases: TGTGCCAGCAGACATCTTACAGGGGGCATTCCTGAAGCTTTCTTT.

The rearrangement links TRBV9 to TRBJ1-3, with TRBD1 matching 11 bases. V lost 4 bases to trimming and J lost 0 bases; unmatched junction nucleotides: 3. The CDR3 has 16 residues. The germline gives CDR1 SGDLS, CDR2 YYNGEE. Written as DNA, the CDR3 is TGTGCCAGCAGCCTCGGGACAGGGGGCTCTGGAAACACCATATATTTT. Translated: CASSLGTGGSGNTIYF.

The chain has TRBV19 and TRBJ2-5, with 10 bases that match TRBD2. J gave up 5 bases and V 4 bases, and 1 base lay outside the gene matches. Germline V CDR1 and CDR2: LNHDA, SQIVND (reference sequence). The CDR3 runs to 13 residues. CDR3 sequence (DNA): TGTGCCAGTAGTAGTAGCGGGAGGGAGACCCAGTACTTC. Translated: CASSSSGRETQYF.

This clone came up once. The gene calls are TRBV6-5 and TRBJ2-1, with 8 positions matching TRBD2. There are 13 residues in the CDR3. Per the germline V gene, CDR1 is MNHEY and CDR2 is SVGAGI. V lost 5 bases to trimming and J lost 10 bases; unmatched junction nucleotides: 7. CDR3: CASSKPGTREQFF. The CDR3 nucleotides read TGTGCCAGCAGTAAACCAGGGACTAGAGAGCAGTTCTTC.

This chain uses TRBV5-5 with TRBJ1-2; tentative D call: TRBD1 (5 bases). Trimming shortened V by 6 bases and J by 7 bases, and 13 bases separated the two germline ends. This CDR3 comprises 12 residues. CDR1 and CDR2 from the germline V gene are SGHKS and YYEKEE (reference sequence). CDR3 DNA sequence: TGTGCCAGCAACCCCTCCGGGGGTGGCTACACCTTC. This sequence encodes CASNPSGGGYTF.

The chain links TRBV9 to TRBJ1-3; no reliable D call. The CDR3 totals 16 residues. The V gene's germline CDR1 is SGDLS and CDR2 YYNGEE. V was cut by 0 bases and J by 3 bases, with 13 bases left in between. The CDR3 nucleotides are TGTGCCAGCAGCGTAGGTCTAGGCTCCAGTGGAAACACCATATATTTT. It is translated as CASSVGLGSSGNTIYF.

J is TRBJ1-1 and V is TRBV5-4; the D gene is possibly TRBD1 (5 bases). Per germline, CDR1 SGHNT and CDR2 YYREEE (reference sequence). The CDR3 consists of 15 residues. Trimming stripped 0 bases from V and 4 bases from J, with 13 bases between. CDR3 in amino acids: CASSLAGQGPTEAFF. The CDR3 DNA follows: TGTGCCAGCAGCTTGGCCGGGCAGGGCCCCACTGAAGCTTTCTTT.

CDR3 residues: CASSFWTEQYF. For the CDR3, the DNA is TGTGCCAGCAGTTTTTGGACAGAGCAGTACTTC. V and J are TRBV28 and TRBJ2-7; the D gene is possibly TRBD1 (5 bases). Germline V gene data show CDR1 as MDHEN and CDR2 as SYDVKM. The CDR3 runs to 11 residues. Between the trimmed V and J ends, which lost 3 bases and 7 bases, there was a span of 7 bases.

The V call is TRBV12-3 or TRBV12-4, the J call TRBJ2-7, with unresolved D. CDR3 length: 12 amino acids. The V and J ends lost 6 bases and 3 bases respectively, with 9 bases between them. CDR3 amino acids: CASSISIYEQYF. The CDR3 DNA follows: TGTGCCAGCAGCATTAGTATCTACGAGCAGTACTTC.